This TCR beta chain comes out of a study of blood T cell repertoires in COVID-19. Study details: Material from acute and convalescent COVID-19 was sourced from the United States, Italy and Spain. From T cells, B-cell-depleted T cells, or PBMCs came the material, which was cDNA or gDNA.

Sequenced by immunoSEQ multiplex PCR; TCRdb stores in-frame clones only, minus some. The sample lists approximately 400,000 clones, 85% to 90% occurring once. The participants were between roughly 18 and 89 years old and came from some 25 US areas. Sequencing input: PBMCs or T cells enriched from blood (not recorded which). The clonotype originates from a woman between 18 and 30 years old who had recovered from COVID-19.

Written as DNA, the CDR3 is TGTGCCAGCCAGGGGGTGAACAATGAGCAGTTCTTC. Its translation is CASQGVNNEQFF. The rearrangement uses TRBV18 and TRBJ2-1, with 7 nucleotides matching TRBD1. The germline CDR1 and CDR2 sequences are KGHSH and LQKENI. There are 12 residues in the CDR3. Germline trimming cut 8 bases from V and 5 bases from J; bases unmatched to any gene: 3.